The 14 T cell receptor beta chains given below trace back to one sample, sequenced in a study of OX40 agonist ivuxolimab in advanced cancers. Library preparation was by the immunoSEQ multiplex PCR assay. This is the immuneACCESS table as TCRdb keeps it, with only in-frame sequences that have V and J called. A part of the clones is gone; compared with another copy, unresolved V genes explain less than half, and the rest is unexplained. The sample yields almost 70,000 clones; 90% were counted once. About 10% of the sample is in the top ten clones. Material: CD4+ or CD8+ T cells sorted from blood, obtained in a trial of the OX40 agonist ivuxolimab. All receptors derive from an adult with an advanced solid tumor such as melanoma, head and neck, liver or kidney cancer.

This rearrangement joins TRBV7-2 to TRBJ1-2; D call uncertain. There are 14 residues in the CDR3. Germline lookup yields CDR1 SGHTA and CDR2 FQGNSA. Trimming stripped 0 bases from V and 1 base from J, with 6 bases between. The CDR3 DNA reads TGTGCCAGCAGCTTAGCATCGGATAACTATGGCTACACCTTC. Translated, it gives CASSLASDNYGYTF.

The chain recombines TRBV30 with TRBJ2-3, with 11 bases identical to TRBD2. CDR1 and CDR2 from the germline V gene are GTSNPN and SVGIG (reference sequence). The V segment lost 0 bases and the J segment 6 bases; nucleotides outside the gene matches: 8. This CDR3 is 16 amino acids long. CDR3 protein: CAWSVLTSGSRDTQYF. The CDR3 DNA is TGTGCCTGGAGTGTACTAACTAGCGGGAGCCGGGATACGCAGTATTTT.

The chain uses TRBV7-2 and TRBJ2-7, with 9 bases that match TRBD2. Germline V gives CDR1 SGHTA, CDR2 FQGNSA. V trimming: 0 bases; J trimming: 3 bases; junction bases outside the gene matches: 6. There are 16 residues in the CDR3. CDR3 bases: TGTGCCAGCAGCTTAGCCCTAGCGGGAAAATTCTACGAGCAGTACTTC. Encoded protein: CASSLALAGKFYEQYF.

The chain uses TRBV6-6 and TRBJ1-1, with a possible D match to TRBD1 (6 bases). Trimming left V 2 bases short and J 3 bases short, with 10 bases between. CDR3 size: 14 residues. Germline V gene data show CDR1 as MNHNY and CDR2 as SVGAGI (reference sequence). The CDR3 bases are TGTGCCAGCAGTTACCGGACAGATTACACTGAAGCTTTCTTT. It is translated as CASSYRTDYTEAFF.

The chain employs TRBV5-1 and TRBJ2-3; TRBD2 is a possible D gene (6 bases). Trimming took off 0 bases at V and 6 bases at J, with 14 bases between the two ends. There are 15 residues in the CDR3. CDR1 SGHRS and CDR2 YFSETQ come from the germline V gene. The DNA of the CDR3 is TGCGCCAGCAGCTTGGTAGGGCTAGCGTTGGATACGCAGTATTTT. Residues: CASSLVGLALDTQYF.

CDR3 sequence: CASSLALGDHEQFF. CDR3 nucleotides: TGTGCCAGCAGCTTAGCGCTTGGGGACCATGAGCAGTTCTTC. This chain joins TRBV7-9 and TRBJ2-1; D tentatively reads TRBD1 or TRBD2 (5 bases each). Trimming pared 0 bases from V and 8 bases from J, leaving 11 bases between. This CDR3 is 14 amino acids long. Germline-derived CDR1 and CDR2 are SEHNR and FQNEAQ (reference sequence).

The V and J genes are TRBV6-1 and TRBJ2-2; 8 bases map to TRBD1. The CDR3 spans 15 residues. The trim removed 6 bases at V and 1 base at J, leaving 4 bases unmatched. Germline V gives CDR1 MNHNS, CDR2 SASEGT. In DNA form, the CDR3 reads TGTGCCAGCAGGCCGGGACAGGTGAACACCGGGGAGCTGTTTTTT. Translation gives CASRPGQVNTGELFF.

This clone was seen a few times. The V gene is TRBV9, the J gene TRBJ2-3, with 9 bases that match TRBD2. The V gene end was trimmed by 0 bases and the J gene end by 6 bases; junction bases not matched to a gene: 8. This CDR3 comprises 16 residues. Germline V lookup: CDR1 SGDLS, CDR2 YYNGEE. The CDR3 spells CASSVVQGAGGDTQYF. CDR3 nucleotide sequence: TGTGCCAGCAGCGTAGTTCAGGGCGCGGGAGGGGATACGCAGTATTTT.

CDR3 sequence: CACARRRTDTQYF. The DNA of the CDR3 is TGTGCCTGCGCCCGACGTCGCACAGATACGCAGTATTTT. The chain has TRBV11-2 and TRBJ2-3; D remains unclear. Trimming removed 11 bases from V and 1 base from J, with 13 bases in between. The CDR3 contains 13 residues. Germline V gene sequence: CDR1 SGHAT, CDR2 FQNNGV.

This sequence joins TRBV10-2 and TRBJ2-3, with TRBD2 as a possible D gene (5 bases). The germline V and J ends were trimmed by 4 bases and 1 base, with 6 bases remaining between them. Germline V gene lookup returns CDR1 WSHSY and CDR2 SAAADI. The CDR3 extends over 13 amino acids. The CDR3 bases are TGCGCCAGCAGTGTGAGGGGCACAGATACGCAGTATTTT. Translating it yields CASSVRGTDTQYF.

The chain employs TRBV6-1 and TRBJ2-5, with D tentatively TRBD1 or TRBD2 (6 bases each). Trimming cost V 0 bases and J 2 bases, with 10 bases left between them. Germline V gene sequence: CDR1 MNHNS, CDR2 SASEGT. This CDR3 has 15 residues. The CDR3: CASSEARRGQETQYF. The CDR3 DNA follows: TGTGCCAGCAGTGAAGCGCGGAGGGGGCAAGAGACCCAGTACTTC.

V is TRBV2 and J is TRBJ2-3; D gene uncertain. The ends were cut back, 5 bases at V and 5 bases at J, with 5 bases in the middle. Germline V gives CDR1 SNHLY, CDR2 FYNNEI. This CDR3 spans 11 amino acids. The CDR3 nucleotides are TGTGCCAGCAGTATTAGAGATACGCAGTATTTT. Protein sequence: CASSIRDTQYF.

This chain links TRBV11-2 with TRBJ1-2; D ambiguous. CDR3 size: 15 residues. Trimming stripped 2 bases from V and 0 bases from J, with 10 bases between. Germline V lookup: CDR1 SGHAT, CDR2 FQNNGV. The CDR3 region has the DNA TGTGCCAGCAGCTTACAGGACCAAGCTAACTATGGCTACACCTTC. Translating it yields CASSLQDQANYGYTF. Supplemented by reference TRBV11-2 and TRBJ1-2, the full variable domain reads EAGVAQSPRYKIIEKRQSVAFWCNPISGHATLYWYQQILGQGPKLLIQFQNNGVVDDSQLPKDRFSAERLKGVDSTLKIQPAKLEDSAVYLCASSLQDQANYGYTFGSGTRLTVV.

This clone has only a few counts. The V gene is TRBV11-3, the J gene TRBJ1-1; D not certain. Looked up from germline, CDR1 is SGHNT and CDR2 is YENEEA. Trimming left V 3 bases short and J 1 base short, with 6 bases between. The length of the CDR3 is 13 residues. DNA of the CDR3: TGTGCCAGCAGCTTTGGTGAGAACACTGAAGCTTTCTTT. As protein: CASSFGENTEAFF.